This T cell receptor (beta chain) is from a study of T cell repertoires in cytomegalovirus infection. Study at large: Both a matching HLA type and CMV infection were indicated by public TCR beta signatures. Study results and caveats: Based on cumulative public TCR beta family frequency, carriers of CMV plus the relevant HLA were identified. Dominating the ex vivo response were TCR beta clonotypes that were CMV-specific and HLA-C-restricted.

The sample holds many counts of this clonotype. Its antigen is currently unknown. TCRdb ran MiXCR on the reads and lists one entry per CDR3 protein. The sample lists around 330,000 distinct CDR3 sequences; 15% to 20% were seen once. Per germline, CDR1 SNHLY and CDR2 FYNNEI. V was shortened by 8 bases and J by 3 bases, with 11 bases between the two germline ends. CDR3 length: 12 residues. This sequence was found in a human donor in good health (CMV status not recorded). Some clones in this sample may be carry-over from other donors' samples. The chain joins TRBV2 to TRBJ2-7, with D perhaps being TRBD1 or TRBD2 (5 bases each). The sample comprised PBMCs. CDR3 amino acids: CASGTDYYEQYF. The CDR3 nucleotides read TGTGCCAGCGGGACCGACTACTACGAGCAGTACTTC.